A selection of T cell receptor beta chains follows, all from one sample in a study of blood T cell repertoires in COVID-19. Here immunoSEQ multiplex PCR was the method, and the copy in TCRdb shows in-frame clones only, minus some. Of about 410,000 clones listed, about 88% were seen once; the top ten hold around 1.5%. The sequenced sample was peripheral blood. These receptors all stem from a woman between 40 and 50 years old with COVID-19, enrolled during active disease. CDR3s include the opening cysteine and the closing phenylalanine or tryptophan. The D gene is left open where the match is weak. Size is omitted from some rows. Given values are once, few, many or a class for expanded clones.

j_gene	len	abundance	d_gene	v_gene	CDR3aa	CDR3nt
TRBJ2-7	12	.	.	TRBV9	CASSASAGEQYF	TGTGCCAGCAGCGCTTCCGCAGGGGAGCAGTACTTC
TRBJ1-2	16	.	.	TRBV7-9	CASSLLEPLNNYGYTF	TGTGCCAGCAGCTTACTTGAGCCTCTTAATAACTATGGCTACACCTTC
TRBJ2-7	14	once	.	TRBV5-1	CASSRTDRFYEQYF	TGCGCCAGCAGTCGGACAGACCGATTCTACGAGCAGTACTTC
TRBJ1-5	16	.	TRBD1	TRBV19	CASSVTGATVNQPQHF	TGTGCCAGTAGTGTTACAGGGGCGACCGTCAATCAGCCCCAGCATTTT
TRBJ2-7	15	.	TRBD1	TRBV6-2/TRBV6-3	CASSSGQGGSYEQYF	TGTGCCAGCAGTTCCGGACAGGGTGGCTCCTACGAGCAGTACTTC
TRBJ2-1	12	.	.	TRBV6-5	CASSPTQNEQFF	TGTGCCAGCAGCCCCACCCAGAATGAGCAGTTCTTC
TRBJ1-6	15	.	TRBD1	TRBV7-3	CARNNSGTVDSPLHF	TGTGCCAGGAATAATTCCGGGACAGTAGATTCACCCCTCCACTTT
TRBJ1-5	16	.	.	TRBV27	CASRQGMWPPNQPQHF	TGTGCCAGCAGACAGGGTATGTGGCCACCTAATCAGCCCCAGCATTTT
TRBJ1-5	15	once	.	TRBV6-6	CASSYPRQSNQPQHF	TGTGCCAGCAGTTACCCGCGACAGAGCAATCAGCCCCAGCATTTT
TRBJ1-6	17	.	TRBD1	TRBV28	CASSLRGGRGQNSPLHF	TGTGCCAGCAGTTTGAGGGGAGGCAGGGGGCAAAATTCACCCCTCCACTTT
TRBJ2-7	14	.	.	TRBV28	CASSPRQASYEQYF	TGTGCCAGCAGTCCTCGACAGGCATCCTACGAGCAGTACTTC
TRBJ1-2	11	once	.	TRBV28	CASSYRDGYTF	TGTGCCAGCAGTTACCGGGATGGCTACACCTTC
TRBJ2-2	15	.	TRBD2	TRBV11-2	CASSLRLANTGELFF	TGTGCCAGCAGCCTAAGACTAGCCAACACCGGGGAGCTGTTTTTT
TRBJ2-7	19	.	TRBD2	TRBV11-2	CASSSPPPSGGALRYEQYF	TGTGCCAGCAGCTCTCCCCCCCCTAGCGGGGGGGCTCTCCGGTACGAGCAGTACTTC
TRBJ1-4	13	.	.	TRBV28	CASSRQVVGKLFF	TGTGCCAGCAGTAGACAGGTGGTTGGAAAACTGTTTTTT
TRBJ1-1	13	.	.	TRBV4-3	CASSQELWGTAGF	TGCGCCAGCAGCCAAGAGTTGTGGGGGACCGCGGGGTTT
TRBJ1-1	13	.	TRBD1	TRBV19	CASRVDRLTEAFF	TGTGCCAGTAGGGTGGACAGGCTCACTGAAGCTTTCTTT
TRBJ1-1	14	.	TRBD1	TRBV28	CASSLQGENTEAFF	TGTGCCAGCAGCCTACAGGGGGAGAACACTGAAGCTTTCTTT
TRBJ1-1	16	.	.	TRBV4-2	CASSQETGRANTEAFF	TGTGCCAGCAGCCAAGAGACAGGAAGGGCGAACACTGAAGCTTTCTTT
TRBJ2-7	13	.	TRBD2	TRBV30	CAWNLAGPYEQYF	TGTGCCTGGAACCTAGCGGGCCCCTACGAGCAGTACTTC
TRBJ1-4	15	few	TRBD1	TRBV7-2	CASSQDRGTNEKLFF	TGTGCCAGCAGCCAAGACAGGGGCACCAATGAAAAACTGTTTTTT
TRBJ2-3	15	.	.	TRBV18	CASSPPGRSTDTQYF	TGTGCCAGCTCACCACCGGGGCGAAGCACAGATACGCAGTATTTT
TRBJ2-1	14	.	TRBD2	TRBV5-5	CASSLAGGPAEQFF	TGTGCCAGCAGCTTGGCGGGGGGGCCGGCTGAGCAGTTCTTC
TRBJ1-1	12	.	.	TRBV6-5	CASSYLGQEAFF	TGTGCCAGCAGTTACTTAGGACAAGAAGCTTTCTTT
TRBJ1-2	15	.	.	TRBV6-5	CASSRLGGRGDGYTF	TGTGCCAGCAGTCGCCTGGGAGGGCGGGGAGATGGCTACACCTTC
TRBJ1-4	16	.	TRBD1	TRBV7-9	CASSPHRGSTNEKLFF	TGTGCCAGCAGCCCCCACAGGGGATCAACTAATGAAAAACTGTTTTTT
TRBJ1-1	12	once	.	TRBV5-4	CASSLDNSEAFF	TGTGCCAGCAGCTTGGATAACAGCGAAGCTTTCTTT
TRBJ2-3	16	.	TRBD2	TRBV7-2	CASSSLLASDTDTQYF	TGTGCCAGCAGCTCACTACTAGCGTCAGACACAGATACGCAGTATTTT
TRBJ1-1	17	.	TRBD1	TRBV15	CATSIPPDREGYTEAFF	TGTGCCACCAGTATTCCTCCGGACAGGGAGGGGTACACTGAAGCTTTCTTT
TRBJ2-3	15	.	TRBD2	TRBV7-2	CASSLGSGGGDTQYF	TGTGCCAGCAGCTTAGGGTCGGGAGGGGGAGATACGCAGTATTTT
TRBJ1-1	16	.	TRBD1	TRBV5-1	CASSEGGGLVNTEAFF	TGCGCCAGCAGCGAAGGAGGGGGCCTGGTGAACACTGAAGCTTTCTTT
TRBJ1-5	15	.	TRBD1	TRBV7-6	CASSLDDRGYQPQHF	TGTGCCAGCAGCTTAGATGACAGGGGCTATCAGCCCCAGCATTTT
TRBJ1-2	16	.	TRBD1	TRBV19	CASSIERTGNNYGYTF	TGTGCCAGTAGTATAGAAAGGACAGGGAATAACTATGGCTACACCTTC
TRBJ2-7	15	.	TRBD1	TRBV6-5	CASSPGQGATYEQYF	TGTGCCAGCAGTCCAGGACAGGGGGCTACCTACGAGCAGTACTTC
TRBJ1-1	15	.	TRBD1	TRBV10-3	CAIRQVTGGNTEAFF	TGTGCCATCAGGCAGGTGACAGGGGGCAACACTGAAGCTTTCTTT
TRBJ2-5	14	once	TRBD1	TRBV18	CASSPRQGQETQYF	TGTGCCAGCTCACCGCGACAGGGACAAGAGACCCAGTACTTC
TRBJ1-3	14	.	.	TRBV7-8	CASSLVSSGNTIYF	TGTGCCAGCAGCTTAGTCAGCTCTGGAAACACCATATATTTT
TRBJ2-3	12	.	TRBD2	TRBV6-1	CASSEARTSGFF	TGTGCCAGCAGTGAAGCAAGGACTAGCGGTTTCTTT
TRBJ1-2	12	.	.	TRBV27	CASSFQGGGYTF	TGTGCCAGCAGTTTCCAGGGAGGCGGCTACACCTTC
TRBJ2-5	14	.	.	TRBV5-1	CASSPLSAQETQYF	TGCGCCAGCAGCCCGCTTAGCGCCCAAGAGACCCAGTACTTC
TRBJ2-4	12	.	TRBD1	TRBV30	CAWGTGPNIQYF	TGTGCCTGGGGGACAGGGCCAAACATTCAGTACTTC
TRBJ1-1	12	.	TRBD1	TRBV28	CAVGQGYTEAFF	TGTGCCGTTGGACAGGGGTACACTGAAGCTTTCTTT
TRBJ2-7	15	.	.	TRBV7-8	CASSQGGQGSYEQYF	TGTGCCAGCAGCCAGGGCGGGCAGGGGTCCTACGAGCAGTACTTC
TRBJ2-4	15	once	.	TRBV10-3	CAISKGGIAKNIQYF	TGTGCCATCAGCAAGGGAGGAATAGCCAAAAACATTCAGTACTTC